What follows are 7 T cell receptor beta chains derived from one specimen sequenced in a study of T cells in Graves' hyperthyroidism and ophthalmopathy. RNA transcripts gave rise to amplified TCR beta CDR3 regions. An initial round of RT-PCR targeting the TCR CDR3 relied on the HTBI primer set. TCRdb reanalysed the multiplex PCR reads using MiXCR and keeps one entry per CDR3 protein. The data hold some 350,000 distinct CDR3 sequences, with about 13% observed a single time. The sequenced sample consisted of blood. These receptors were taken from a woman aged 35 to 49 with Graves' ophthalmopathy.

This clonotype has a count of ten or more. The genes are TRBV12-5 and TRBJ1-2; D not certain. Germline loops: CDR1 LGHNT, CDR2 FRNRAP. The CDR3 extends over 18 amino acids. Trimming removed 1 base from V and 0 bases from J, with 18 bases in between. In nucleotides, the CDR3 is TGTGCTAGTGGTTTGGCCCTCTTGGGCGGATCAGCTAACTATGGCTACACCTTC. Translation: CASGLALLGGSANYGYTF.

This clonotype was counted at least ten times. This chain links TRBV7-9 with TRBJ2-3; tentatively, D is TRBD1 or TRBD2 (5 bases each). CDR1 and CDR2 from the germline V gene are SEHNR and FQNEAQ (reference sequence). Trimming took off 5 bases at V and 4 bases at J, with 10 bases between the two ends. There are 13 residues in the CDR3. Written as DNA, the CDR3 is TGTGCCAGCAGCCCGAGGGGCCCAGATACGCAGTATTTT. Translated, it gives CASSPRGPDTQYF.

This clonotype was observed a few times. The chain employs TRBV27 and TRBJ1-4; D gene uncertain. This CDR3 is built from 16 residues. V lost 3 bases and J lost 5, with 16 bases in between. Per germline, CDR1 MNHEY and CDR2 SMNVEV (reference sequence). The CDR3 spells CASSFSGRTRNEKLFF. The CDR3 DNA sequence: TGTGCCAGCAGTTTCTCCGGACGGACGAGGAATGAAAAACTGTTTTTT.

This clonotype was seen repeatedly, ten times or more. Here the CDR3 reads CASKIRSLVEGGNTIYF. CDR3 in DNA: TGTGCCAGCAAAATTCGCTCCCTGGTTGAGGGAGGAAACACCATATATTTT. This rearrangement joins TRBV6-1 to TRBJ1-3; the D is unclear. Germline V gene lookup returns CDR1 MNHNS and CDR2 SASEGT. V dropped 7 bases and J dropped 4 bases, with 23 bases sitting between them. This CDR3 region has 17 residues.

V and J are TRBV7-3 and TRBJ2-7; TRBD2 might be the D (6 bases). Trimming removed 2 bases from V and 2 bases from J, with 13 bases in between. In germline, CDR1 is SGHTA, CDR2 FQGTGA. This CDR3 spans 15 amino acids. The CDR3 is CASSLFGRGTYEQYF. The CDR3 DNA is TGTGCCAGCAGCTTATTTGGGCGGGGAACCTACGAGCAGTACTTC. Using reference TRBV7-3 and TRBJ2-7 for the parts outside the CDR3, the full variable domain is GAGVSQTPSNKVTEKGKYVELRCDPISGHTALYWYRQSLGQGPEFLIYFQGTGAADDSGLPNDRFFAVRPEGSVSTLKIQRTERGDSAVYLCASSLFGRGTYEQYFGPGTRLTVT.

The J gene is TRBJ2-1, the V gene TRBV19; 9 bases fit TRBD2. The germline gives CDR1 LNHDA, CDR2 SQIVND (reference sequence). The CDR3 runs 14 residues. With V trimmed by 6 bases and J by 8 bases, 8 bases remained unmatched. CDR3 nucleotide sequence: TGTGCCAGTAGCTTTAGCGGGAGAGGGGATGAGCAGTTCTTC. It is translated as CASSFSGRGDEQFF.

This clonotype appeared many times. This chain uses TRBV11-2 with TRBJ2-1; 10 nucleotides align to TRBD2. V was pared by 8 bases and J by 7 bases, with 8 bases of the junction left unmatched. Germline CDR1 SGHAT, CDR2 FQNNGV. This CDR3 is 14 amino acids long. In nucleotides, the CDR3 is TGTGCCAGCTCTCTAGCGGGAGCGGCAAATGAGCAGTTCTTC. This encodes CASSLAGAANEQFF. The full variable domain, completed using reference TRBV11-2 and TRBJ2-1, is EAGVAQSPRYKIIEKRQSVAFWCNPISGHATLYWYQQILGQGPKLLIQFQNNGVVDDSQLPKDRFSAERLKGVDSTLKIQPAKLEDSAVYLCASSLAGAANEQFFGPGTRLTVL.